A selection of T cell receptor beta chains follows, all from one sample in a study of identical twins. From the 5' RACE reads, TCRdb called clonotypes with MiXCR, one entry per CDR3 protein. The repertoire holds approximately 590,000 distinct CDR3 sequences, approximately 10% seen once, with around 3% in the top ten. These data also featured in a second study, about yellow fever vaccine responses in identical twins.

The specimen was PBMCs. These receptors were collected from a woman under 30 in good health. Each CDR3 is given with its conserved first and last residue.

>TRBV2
CASSGKSGGAPANTGELFF
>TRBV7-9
CASSLLGPAYSGELFF
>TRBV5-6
CASSPGVLAARDEQFF
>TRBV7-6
CASSLIFGGMSSYNEQFF
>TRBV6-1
CASSEDDSSSDF
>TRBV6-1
CASSHNQPDNSGANVLTF
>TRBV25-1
CASSGSAGPSNPSFSTDTQYF
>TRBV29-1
CSARDGTDTQYF
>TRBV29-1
CSVEDRLAGDNEQFF
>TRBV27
CASSVYGGQGTQYF
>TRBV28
CASSFGVNQPQHF
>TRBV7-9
CASSRDHEQYF
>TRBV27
CASSYRGLHQFF
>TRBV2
CASSDFGLAAYEQYF
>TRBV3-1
CASTKRASRAQTGELFF
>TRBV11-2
CASSLEQGYYNSPLHF
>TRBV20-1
CSARDHGGQETQYF
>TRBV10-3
CAISRTSGSQETQYF
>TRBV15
CATSRVGIQYF
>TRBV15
CATSRVRGGTDTQYF
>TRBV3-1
CATTPEAGATDTQYF
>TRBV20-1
CSARGTGYSEAFF
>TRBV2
CASNRQHQETQYF
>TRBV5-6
CASSLKQGIGYGYTF
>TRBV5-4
CASSSPSTGNTEAFF
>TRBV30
CAWSRESTYEQYF
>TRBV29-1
CSARGRGNYNEQFF
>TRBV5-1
CASSSQGQGSSYEQYF
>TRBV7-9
CASSPSGTTKGDTQYF
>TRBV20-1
CSARDRDRPYEQYF
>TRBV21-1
CASSNSVSGRASYEQYF
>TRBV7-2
CASSLGTGSYEQYF
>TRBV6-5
CASSYTGTSGSPLGNEQFF
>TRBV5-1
CASSLEGRGLNGSPLHF
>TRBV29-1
CSVAEGYEQFF
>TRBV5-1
CASSLEISGANVLTF
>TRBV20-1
CSARVRLVGTETQYF
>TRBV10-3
CAISQSTGTGANQPQHF
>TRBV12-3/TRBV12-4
CASSLRRTGSYEQYF
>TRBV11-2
CASSLDRGSTQPQHF
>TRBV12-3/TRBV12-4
CASSPQGPTGSYEQYF
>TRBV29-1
CSAGTLNQPQHF
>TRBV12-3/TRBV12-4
CASTATGGEYEQYF
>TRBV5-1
CASRFDTGGETQYF
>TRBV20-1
CSAHQFDRVYEQYF